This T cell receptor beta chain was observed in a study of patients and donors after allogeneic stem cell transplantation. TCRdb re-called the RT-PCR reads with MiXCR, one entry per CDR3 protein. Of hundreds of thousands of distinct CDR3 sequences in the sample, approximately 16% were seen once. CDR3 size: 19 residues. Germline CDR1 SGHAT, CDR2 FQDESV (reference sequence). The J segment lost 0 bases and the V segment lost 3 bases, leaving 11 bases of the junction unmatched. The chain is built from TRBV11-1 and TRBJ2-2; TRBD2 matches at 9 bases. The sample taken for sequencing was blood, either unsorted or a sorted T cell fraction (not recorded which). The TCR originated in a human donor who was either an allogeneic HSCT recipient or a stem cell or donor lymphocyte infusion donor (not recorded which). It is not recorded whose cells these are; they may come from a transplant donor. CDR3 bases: TGTGCCAGCAGCTTTTGGGCTAGCGGGAACCCCGCGAACACCGGGGAGCTGTTTTTT. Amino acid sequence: CASSFWASGNPANTGELFF.